This T cell receptor beta chain was identified in a study of glioma-infiltrating T cells. Regarding the study as a whole: Above-expected tissue-blood divergence occurred in all gliomas, most in low-grade ones. Very few CDR3 sequences were shared between tissue and blood.

Amplification of TCR alpha and beta CDR3 regions from RNA used iRepertoire nested multiplex PCR. One-step reverse transcription and amplification started from about 100-400 ng of tissue mRNA or PBMC total RNA. TCRdb redid the calling of the multiplex PCR reads with MiXCR, one entry per CDR3 protein. The data hold 150,000 to 200,000 distinct CDR3 sequences, with 32% observed a single time. The ends were cut back, 0 bases at V and 15 bases at J, with 13 bases in the middle. This CDR3 comprises 12 residues. Per germline, CDR1 SGHNT and CDR2 YYREEE (reference sequence). This clonotype has ten or more counts. Its antigen remains unidentified.

This TCR came from a human donor with low-grade glioma or glioblastoma, undergoing nonglioma brain surgery, or in good health (not recorded which). The genes are TRBV5-4 and TRBJ2-1, with D perhaps matching TRBD1 (5 bases). The sequenced sample consisted of glioma tissue, nonneoplastic brain tissue, or PBMCs (not recorded which). CDR3 in amino acids: CASSLGDRAWFF. The CDR3 nucleotides read TGTGCCAGCAGCTTGGGCGACAGAGCCTGGTTCTTC.